A single T cell receptor (beta chain) is shown here with its context. The data stem from a study of blood T cell repertoires in COVID-19. Across the whole study: Acute and convalescent COVID-19 specimens originated in the United States, Italy and Spain. PBMCs, B-cell-depleted T cells, or T cells were the source of the cDNA or gDNA that made up the material.

V shed 3 bases and J shed 8 bases, with 14 bases lying between them. The CDR3 is made up of 14 amino acids. The germline CDR1 and CDR2 sequences are MNHEY and SMNVEV (reference sequence). Study processing details: Using reference gene primer amplification, nucleated cell counts were estimated. Measured with immunoSEQ multiplex PCR; TCRdb has only the in-frame clones, and not every one. D and trimming come from the DNA, and the V and J calls and clone size come from that table. This table has roughly 84,000 clones, 80% to 90% appearing once. Material: peripheral blood. V usage is TRBV27 and J usage is TRBJ2-1; D is possibly TRBD1 (7 bases). This TCR came from a woman of 80 years or more with acute or convalescent COVID-19. Here the CDR3 DNA reads TGTGCCAGCAGTTTCAGGGGGGCGAGGGATGAGCAGTTCTTC. Amino acid sequence: CASSFRGARDEQFF.